The 29 T cell receptor beta chains below were found in one sample sequenced in a study of blood T cell repertoires in COVID-19. Assay used: immunoSEQ multiplex PCR; TCRdb lists only in-frame clones, some missing. Here the sample spans tens of thousands of clones, roughly 85% being singletons. The sequenced sample was peripheral blood. The receptors were gathered from a woman older than 75 with acute or convalescent COVID-19.

The genes are TRBV28 and TRBJ1-5; D ambiguous. CDR1 is MDHEN, CDR2 SYDVKM, per germline. Trimming removed 6 bases at V and 6 bases at J, with 15 bases between. The CDR3 runs 14 residues. The CDR3, as DNA: TGTGCCAGCAGCCCCCACGGGGATCGTCAGCCCCAGCATTTT. It translates to CASSPHGDRQPQHF.

J is TRBJ1-5 and V is TRBV11-2; D uncertain. V was pared by 8 bases and J by 6 bases, with 14 bases between. The CDR3 loop spans 13 amino acids. The germline V gene encodes CDR1 SGHAT and CDR2 FQNNGV. The CDR3 DNA reads as TGTGCCAGCGCCGGGGAGGGAACTCAGCCCCAGCATTTT. Encoded protein: CASAGEGTQPQHF. Based on the CDR3 plus reference TRBV11-2 and TRBJ1-5, the full variable domain is EAGVAQSPRYKIIEKRQSVAFWCNPISGHATLYWYQQILGQGPKLLIQFQNNGVVDDSQLPKDRFSAERLKGVDSTLKIQPAKLEDSAVYLCASAGEGTQPQHFGDGTRLSIL.

The chain couples TRBV5-1 to TRBJ2-7; 8 bases match TRBD1. Losses at the gene ends were 3 bases for V and 2 bases for J; bases not matched to a gene: 4. This CDR3 spans 14 amino acids. CDR1 is SGHRS and CDR2 is YFSETQ in the germline V gene. The CDR3, as DNA: TGCGCCAGCAGCTCCCGGACAGGGACCTACGAGCAGTACTTC. It translates to CASSSRTGTYEQYF. Variable domain in full (rest from reference TRBV5-1 and TRBJ2-7): KAGVTQTPRYLIKTRGQQVTLSCSPISGHRSVSWYQQTPGQGLQFLFEYFSETQRNKGNFPGRFSGRQFSNSRSEMNVSTLELGDSALYLCASSSRTGTYEQYFGPGTRLTVT.

The chain recombines TRBV9 with TRBJ1-3; D is uncertain. CDR3 length: 13 amino acids. V was trimmed by 4 bases and J by 4 bases, leaving 9 bases between them. In germline, CDR1 is SGDLS, CDR2 YYNGEE. The CDR3 sequence: CASSPFSGNTIYF. Written as DNA, the CDR3 is TGTGCCAGCAGCCCCTTCTCCGGAAACACCATATATTTT.

V gene TRBV27 combines with J gene TRBJ2-3, with 11 bases identical to TRBD1. J gave up 2 bases and V 3 bases, and 4 bases lay outside the gene matches. CDR1 is MNHEY, CDR2 SMNVEV, per germline (reference sequence). The CDR3 covers 16 residues. The CDR3 nucleotides read TGTGCCAGCAGTTTCCGGACAGGGGGCGCCACAGATACGCAGTATTTT. Its protein product is CASSFRTGGATDTQYF.

The J gene is TRBJ2-7, the V gene TRBV9, with D tentatively TRBD1 (5 bases). Germline V gene data show CDR1 as SGDLS and CDR2 as YYNGEE. The CDR3 has 14 residues. V dropped 2 bases and J dropped 5 bases, with 14 bases sitting between them. CDR3 residues: CASSVWQGSHEQYF. In DNA, the CDR3 is TGTGCCAGCAGCGTTTGGCAGGGTTCCCACGAGCAGTACTTC.

The V and J genes are TRBV27 and TRBJ1-5; no reliable D call. V was cut by 5 bases and J by 9 bases, with 14 bases left in between. Germline V gene sequence: CDR1 MNHEY, CDR2 SMNVEV (reference sequence). This CDR3 has 13 residues. The CDR3 reads CASSPLQRWPQHF. The DNA of the CDR3 is TGTGCCAGCAGTCCTTTGCAGCGATGGCCCCAGCATTTT.

This clone appeared a single time. The gene calls are TRBV5-1 and TRBJ2-3; 8 bases agree with TRBD1. There are 14 residues in the CDR3. V lost 0 bases and J lost 4; bases outside the gene matches: 1. Per germline, CDR1 SGHRS and CDR2 YFSETQ. Written as DNA, the CDR3 is TGCGCCAGCAGCTTGGGACAGGGGTCAGATACGCAGTATTTT. Protein: CASSLGQGSDTQYF. Drawing the rest from reference TRBV5-1 and TRBJ2-3, the complete variable domain is KAGVTQTPRYLIKTRGQQVTLSCSPISGHRSVSWYQQTPGQGLQFLFEYFSETQRNKGNFPGRFSGRQFSNSRSEMNVSTLELGDSALYLCASSLGQGSDTQYFGPGTRLTVL.

This clone was found once. The V and J genes are TRBV6-5 and TRBJ2-7, with D possibly being TRBD1 (6 bases). Trimming left V 6 bases short and J 2 bases short, with 14 bases between. In germline, CDR1 is MNHEY, CDR2 SVGAGI. The CDR3 has 14 amino acids. The CDR3 DNA is TGTGCCAGCAGCCCCCGAGGGGGAACCTACGAGCAGTACTTC. Encoded protein: CASSPRGGTYEQYF.

The rearrangement links TRBV7-3 to TRBJ2-1, with TRBD2 identical over 9 bases. The V segment lost 5 bases and the J segment 4 bases; nucleotides outside the gene matches: 9. The V gene's germline CDR1 is SGHTA and CDR2 FQGTGA. The CDR3 runs to 16 residues. CDR3 region: CASSPTLAGGYNEQFF. CDR3 sequence (DNA): TGTGCCAGCAGCCCCACGCTGGCGGGAGGGTACAATGAGCAGTTCTTC.

The V and J genes are TRBV5-5 and TRBJ1-2; 8 bases line up with TRBD1. Germline V CDR1 and CDR2: SGHKS, YYEKEE (reference sequence). With V trimmed by 2 bases and J by 5 bases, 14 bases remained unmatched. CDR3 length equals 17 residues. In DNA form, the CDR3 reads TGTGCCAGCAGCTTCGAGGTTGGGGGACAGGAGTTATATGGCTACACCTTC. It specifies CASSFEVGGQELYGYTF.

Concerning this clone: The junction shows a germline mismatch at one end, possibly a read error. V and J are TRBV6-5 and TRBJ2-1; 7 bases are a match to TRBD2. CDR3 length equals 11 residues. Looked up from germline, CDR1 is MNHEY and CDR2 is SVGAGI. The CDR3 coding sequence is TGTGCCACCAGTCTGGTGACTAGCCAGTTCTTC. Translated: CATSLVTSQFF.

This sequence joins TRBV2 and TRBJ1-1, with D tentatively TRBD1 (5 bases). V was clipped by 3 bases and J by 2 bases, with 13 bases between them. Germline CDR1 SNHLY, CDR2 FYNNEI. The CDR3 runs 15 residues. CDR3 DNA sequence: TGTGCCAGCAGTGATCTGGGGCGTGGAAACACTGAAGCTTTCTTT. Translation: CASSDLGRGNTEAFF.

The chain recombines TRBV11-2 with TRBJ2-7, with 9 positions matching TRBD2. V trimming: 4 bases; J trimming: 5 bases; junction bases outside the gene matches: 6. This CDR3 region has 14 residues. Germline loops: CDR1 SGHAT, CDR2 FQNNGV. The CDR3, as DNA: TGTGCCAGCAGCTCTCTTAGCGGGAGAAACGAGCAGTACTTC. It specifies CASSSLSGRNEQYF.

J is TRBJ1-1 and V is TRBV30, with D maybe TRBD1 (6 bases). The germline CDR1 and CDR2 sequences are GTSNPN and SVGIG (reference sequence). This CDR3 region has 14 residues. V gave up 2 bases and J gave up 3 bases, with 13 bases separating them. In nucleotides, the CDR3 is TGTGCCTGGAGTATCGGGGGGGCCGACACTGAAGCTTTCTTT. It codes for CAWSIGGADTEAFF.

This clone has only one observation. This rearrangement joins TRBV12-2 to TRBJ2-2; the DNA was not used to check the table's D call, TRBD2. TRBV12-2 is annotated as a pseudogene. The CDR3 loop spans 18 amino acids. The chain's CDR3 is CASRLKLAGGPDTGELFF. CDR3 sequence (DNA): TGTGCAAGTCGCTTAAAACTAGCGGGGGGGCCGGACACCGGGGAGCTGTTTTTT.

V is TRBV5-1 and J is TRBJ1-6; the D gene is possibly TRBD1 (5 bases). The CDR3 contains 15 residues. Germline assignment: CDR1 SGHRS and CDR2 YFSETQ. V was clipped by 4 bases and J by 8 bases, with 16 bases between them. DNA of the CDR3: TGCGCCAGCAGCCTGGGGGACTGGGACCATTCACCCCTCCACTTT. It is translated as CASSLGDWDHSPLHF.

V and J are TRBV15 and TRBJ2-3, with a tentative D call TRBD2 (5 bases). V gave up 5 bases and J gave up 6 bases, with 18 bases separating them. CDR1 LNHNV and CDR2 YYDKDF come from the germline V gene (reference sequence). The CDR3 sequence is 15 residues long. Here the CDR3 DNA reads TGTGCCACCAGCGAAATACGAGAGGGATTGGATACGCAGTATTTT. This translates into CATSEIREGLDTQYF.

The chain combines TRBV5-5 with TRBJ1-2; 8 bases match TRBD1. The CDR3 length is 15 residues. In germline, CDR1 is SGHKS, CDR2 YYEKEE (reference sequence). Trimming removed 0 bases from V and 8 bases from J; junction bases left unmatched: 9. The CDR3 loop is CASSLGLDRAGGYTF. The CDR3 region has the DNA TGTGCCAGCAGCTTGGGTCTGGACAGGGCGGGGGGCTACACCTTC.

This clone was detected a few times. V gene TRBV4-3 combines with J gene TRBJ2-2; D ambiguous. V lost 4 bases and J lost 3, with 12 bases in between. In germline, CDR1 is LGHNA, CDR2 YSLEER. This CDR3 contains 15 residues. For the CDR3, the DNA is TGCGCCAGCAGCCGCAAGTATTCAGACACCGGGGAGCTGTTTTTT. As protein: CASSRKYSDTGELFF.

This chain links TRBV5-4 with TRBJ2-5; D gene ambiguous. Germline V gene sequence: CDR1 SGHNT, CDR2 YYREEE (reference sequence). V was shortened by 0 bases and J by 1 base, with 4 bases between the two germline ends. This CDR3 spans 13 amino acids. The CDR3 bases are TGTGCCAGCAGCTTGGTCGGCCAAGAGACCCAGTACTTC. Translation gives CASSLVGQETQYF. Full variable domain (remainder filled in from reference TRBV5-4 and TRBJ2-5): ETGVTQSPTHLIKTRGQQVTLRCSSQSGHNTVSWYQQALGQGPQFIFQYYREEENGRGNFPPRFSGLQFPNYSSELNVNALELDDSALYLCASSLVGQETQYFGPGTRLLVL.

This clone was seen a few times. The sample holds other DNA sequences that translate to the same CDR3. The V call is TRBV4-2, the J call TRBJ1-1; 7 positions agree with TRBD1. The CDR3 runs to 13 residues. V shed 5 bases, J shed 0 bases, and the junction held 0 bases outside the gene matches. CDR1 and CDR2 from the germline V gene are LGHNA and YNFKEQ. For the CDR3, the DNA is TGTGCCAGCAGCGGGACAGTGAACACTGAAGCTTTCTTT. This translates into CASSGTVNTEAFF.

This clone was seen only once. This sequence joins TRBV5-1 and TRBJ2-1; the match to TRBD2 covers 7 bases. Germline V lookup: CDR1 SGHRS, CDR2 YFSETQ. V gave up 4 bases and J gave up 2 bases; unmatched junction bases: 9. The CDR3 covers 16 residues. The CDR3 is CASSPLGGSAYNEQFF. The CDR3 DNA sequence: TGCGCCAGCAGCCCCCTCGGCGGGAGCGCCTACAATGAGCAGTTCTTC.

The V call is TRBV7-2, the J call TRBJ1-2; 7 bases are a match to TRBD1. The CDR3 consists of 14 residues. CDR1 and CDR2 from the germline V gene are SGHTA and FQGNSA. The junction had 7 bases not matched to a gene; V was cut back by 5 bases and J by 4 bases. The CDR3 sequence is CASSPDRDPYGYTF. CDR3 sequence (DNA): TGTGCCAGCAGCCCAGACAGGGATCCCTATGGCTACACCTTC.

CDR3 in amino acids: CASSQGTVNTEAFF. CDR3 coding DNA: TGCGCCAGCAGCCAAGGGACAGTGAACACTGAAGCTTTCTTT. The chain links TRBV4-1 to TRBJ1-1, with TRBD1 as a possible D gene (6 bases). Germline V lookup: CDR1 MGHRA, CDR2 YSYEKL. V was clipped by 1 base and J by 0 bases, with 6 bases between them. This CDR3 has 14 residues.

This clone was found once. The chain uses TRBV18 and TRBJ1-5; 7 bases map to TRBD1. Germline loops: CDR1 KGHSH, CDR2 LQKENI. Trimming took 3 bases from V and 0 from J; bases not matched to a gene: 11. CDR3 length: 18 residues. The CDR3, as DNA: TGTGCCAGCTCACCTCCGGGGACAGTTAATTATAGCAATCAGCCCCAGCATTTT. This translates into CASSPPGTVNYSNQPQHF.

The rearrangement uses TRBV18 and TRBJ2-5, with unresolved D. Trimming took off 3 bases at V and 5 bases at J, with 7 bases between the two ends. Germline V lookup: CDR1 KGHSH, CDR2 LQKENI. CDR3 length equals 12 residues. CDR3 loop: CASSPGLETQYF. The CDR3 nucleotides read TGTGCCAGCTCACCGGGCCTTGAGACCCAGTACTTC.

V gene TRBV6-4 combines with J gene TRBJ2-1, with 9 bases aligning to TRBD2. The V segment lost 6 bases and the J segment 4 bases; nucleotides outside the gene matches: 7. CDR1 is MRHNA and CDR2 is SNTAGT in the germline V gene. This CDR3 has 15 residues. CDR3 protein: CASRETSGRYNEQFF. The CDR3 nucleotides read TGTGCCAGCAGAGAGACTAGCGGAAGGTACAATGAGCAGTTCTTC.

The chain joins TRBV28 to TRBJ2-2, with 11 nucleotides matching TRBD2. Germline CDR1 reads MDHEN; CDR2 reads SYDVKM. This CDR3 is 14 amino acids long. V lost 6 bases to trimming and J lost 5 bases; unmatched junction nucleotides: 2. The CDR3 DNA follows: TGTGCCAGCAGACTAGCGGGAGCTACCGGGGAGCTGTTTTTT. It specifies CASRLAGATGELFF.